This TCR beta chain is from a study of blood T cell repertoires in COVID-19 (dated by TCRdb to the early 2020s). Background for the entire study: Collaborator samples came from the United States, Italy and Spain and covered acute and convalescent phases of COVID-19. The material from the prospective study consisted of cDNA or gDNA derived from T cells, B-cell-depleted T cells, or PBMCs. Subjects who had been exposed to COVID-19, were actively infected with it, or had recovered from it provided the deeply sampled blood TCRbeta repertoires that made up the dataset. The repertoires were released in a freely available public database intended as a resource for research on the immune response to SARS-CoV-2. The samples were drawn from two sources: the first 160 participants of the ongoing ImmuneRACE study, and 1,254 subjects contributed by 6 global collaborators. The sample metadata nearly always contained a de-identified subject ID, COVID-19 status, age in years and sex. Where available, HLA class I and class II types were obtained from metadata supplied by the sample provider rather than from assay-based typing. What the research found in general, with its limitations: Clinical and demographic metadata were provided uncurated, with the amount varying by source and participant.

TCRbeta CDR3 regions were amplified from genomic DNA using the immunoSEQ Assay, a bias-controlled multiplex PCR. In the authors' own workflow: Within the assay, amplification of reference gene primers was used to estimate how many nucleated cells each sample contained. To quantify the absolute abundance of each unique TCRbeta CDR3 rearrangement, sequence reads were collapsed and filtered. For each sample, productive Simpson clonality was calculated as the square root of Simpson's diversity index over productive rearrangements. In its TCRdb copy, this immuneACCESS table keeps in-frame sequences only and misses some clones. Where compared with another copy, unresolved V genes explain less than half of these, and the others have no known cause. Clonal size and the V and J genes are those of that table, whereas D and trimming came from the DNA. The sample profile shows 150,000 or so clones; more than 85% of them were found once. The top ten constitute about 7% of the sample.

In the prospective study, participants were roughly 18 to 100 years old, resided in 24 geographic areas of the United States, and were enrolled through a virtual design. In the prospective study, participants were assigned to cohorts based on the clinical history participants reported in a screening survey and a study questionnaire. Recovered participants in ImmuneRACE Cohort 3 were defined by two consecutive negative NP/OP PCR tests, clearance by a healthcare professional, or resolution of symptoms. In the prospective study, mobile phlebotomists collected whole blood, serum and a nasopharyngeal or oropharyngeal swab from each participant. Participants in the prospective study had the option to provide additional blood draws and questionnaires over a 2-month period. Blood samples from the prospective study were shipped frozen or at room temperature prior to DNA extraction. Based on the germline V gene (reference sequence), the CDR1 and CDR2 sequences are LGHDT and YNNKEL. V has 0 bases trimmed and J has 14 bases trimmed; junction bases matching no gene number 5. Its CDR3 holds 13 amino acids, cysteine through phenylalanine. Only the CDR3 DNA is retained, 39 bases long and in frame from the first base.

Notes on this clone: Its antigen is unknown. Base qualities are not provided; no much larger clone lies one nucleotide away.

The origin of this receptor is a woman between 50 and 59 years old who had recovered from COVID-19. Here the chain combines TRBV3-1 (or the pseudogene TRBV3-2) and TRBJ1-3; 9 central nucleotides agree with TRBD1. The source material was PBMCs or T cells enriched from blood (not recorded which). The sequence in DNA is TGTGCCAGCAGCCAAGATCCGGGACAGGGACTATATTTT. It translates to CASSQDPGQGLYF.